The 6 T cell receptor beta chains reported below all come from one sample, sequenced in a study of beta chain features in type 1 diabetes. Study findings and constraints: Shorter TCRB CDR3s, moderately but significantly so, marked every one of the four CD4+ subsets in Type 1 diabetes patients.

The antigens for these receptors are not known. Of the isolated RNA, all was reverse transcribed, and so the sequenced material was expressed TCRB transcripts. The data were produced by immunoSEQ multiplex PCR, yet TCRdb's version contains in-frame clones alone and is incomplete. Found here are a few hundred thousand clones, roughly 16% of them singletons; the top ten hold about 0.078%. The specimen sequenced was naive CD4+ T cells from blood. The receptors were sampled from a man younger than 45 with type 1 diabetes.

This clone was observed a handful of times. The chain joins TRBV29-1 to TRBJ2-3; perhaps TRBD2 as D (5 bases). This CDR3 comprises 12 residues. Germline CDR1 reads SQVTM; CDR2 reads ANQGSEA. V shed 4 bases and J shed 4 bases, with 9 bases lying between them. CDR3 residues: CSVGAAADTQYF. As DNA, the CDR3 is TGCAGCGTTGGGGCAGCGGCAGATACGCAGTATTTT.

The table lists this clone with a count of one. The gene calls are TRBV4-3 and TRBJ2-1; 13 bases agree with TRBD2. CDR1 is LGHNA and CDR2 is YSLEER in the germline V gene. This CDR3 is built from 17 residues. The ends lost 4 bases at V and 2 bases at J; junction bases unmatched: 5. The CDR3 DNA reads as TGCGCCAGCAGCCTAGGACTAGCGGGAGCAGCCTACAATGAGCAGTTCTTC. Amino acids: CASSLGLAGAAYNEQFF.

The chain is built from TRBV13 and TRBJ2-4; D ambiguous. The CDR3 covers 15 residues. Deletions cut 5 bases from V and 6 bases from J, with 17 bases between. Germline V lookup: CDR1 PRHDT, CDR2 FYEKMQ (reference sequence). This CDR3 reads CASSHPTKGSNIQYF. For the CDR3, the DNA is TGTGCCAGCAGCCACCCGACAAAAGGTTCAAACATTCAGTACTTC.

This clone was picked up a small number of times. The V call is TRBV7-9, the J call TRBJ2-3; D ambiguous. CDR1 is SEHNR and CDR2 is FQNEAQ in the germline V gene (reference sequence). The V end was cut by 5 bases, the J end by 5 bases, with 14 bases between. This CDR3 has 14 residues. In DNA, the CDR3 is TGTGCCAGCAGCCGGAGTAGCCCCAGAGATACGCAGTATTTT. Protein: CASSRSSPRDTQYF.

The J gene is TRBJ2-5, the V gene TRBV23-1, with TRBD1 matching over 8 bases. TRBV23-1 is noted as an ORF with a role that remains uncertain. The length of the CDR3 is 16 residues. The V segment lost 4 bases and the J segment 1 base; nucleotides outside the gene matches: 8. This CDR3 is CASSRTRDRTQETQYF. The CDR3 DNA reads TGCGCCAGCAGTCGAACCCGGGACAGGACCCAAGAGACCCAGTACTTC.

This chain links TRBV6-5 with TRBJ2-7; D unclear. The ends were cut back, 2 bases at V and 6 bases at J, with 14 bases in the middle. This CDR3 comprises 14 residues. Germline CDR1 and CDR2: MNHEY and SVGAGI. CDR3 sequence reads: CASSYAQVSAEQYF. The CDR3 coding sequence is TGTGCCAGCAGTTACGCGCAGGTTTCCGCCGAGCAGTACTTC.